One and the same sample provided the 23 T cell receptor beta chains below, sequenced in a study of control samples from healthy donors and cancer patients. Clones were sequenced by immunoSEQ multiplex PCR, and TCRdb holds only the in-frame ones, with some missing. This sample's clone table lists approximately 190,000 clones. The source material was blood. The origin of the receptors is a woman aged 25 to 39 in good health.

This chain uses TRBV19 with TRBJ2-3; perhaps D is TRBD1 or TRBD2 (6 bases each). Trimming cost V 6 bases and J 3 bases, with 16 bases left between them. The CDR3 runs to 15 residues. CDR1 LNHDA and CDR2 SQIVND come from the germline V gene (reference sequence). CDR3 nucleotide sequence: TGTGCCAGTAGGAAAATAGAGGGGGGAACAGATACGCAGTATTTT. Amino acid sequence: CASRKIEGGTDTQYF.

The chain uses TRBV11-3 and TRBJ1-3, with D unclear. V lost 3 bases and J 0 bases, leaving 6 bases between the germline ends. The CDR3 is 14 residues long. Germline V gene lookup returns CDR1 SGHNT and CDR2 YENEEA. The CDR3 nucleotides are TGTGCCAGCAGCTTGGGAAGCTCTGGAAACACCATATATTTT. It yields the protein CASSLGSSGNTIYF.

The chain uses TRBV19 and TRBJ1-3, with D possibly being TRBD1 (5 bases). Germline V CDR1 and CDR2: LNHDA, SQIVND (reference sequence). CDR3 length equals 13 residues. Trimming shortened V by 5 bases and J by 4 bases, and 9 bases separated the two germline ends. CDR3 protein: CASSRDRGNTIYF. The CDR3 nucleotides are TGTGCCAGTAGTCGGGACCGCGGAAACACCATATATTTT.

This chain links TRBV6-2 or TRBV6-3 with TRBJ1-1; tentative D call: TRBD1 (5 bases). The germline V and J ends were trimmed by 5 bases and 0 bases, with 22 bases remaining between them. Germline CDR1 is MNHEY and CDR2 is SVGEGT. The CDR3 runs to 18 residues. Here the CDR3 DNA reads TGTGCCAGCAGTGGATCGGGGGTGAGCCTTCCAATGAACACTGAAGCTTTCTTT. Translated: CASSGSGVSLPMNTEAFF.

V gene TRBV3-1 (or the pseudogene TRBV3-2) combines with J gene TRBJ2-2; 11 bases align to TRBD1. This CDR3 comprises 18 residues. Germline V CDR1 and CDR2: LGHDT, YNNKEL (reference sequence). The ends lost 0 bases at V and 3 bases at J; junction bases unmatched: 6. The chain's CDR3 is CASSQDDGQGADTGELFF. The CDR3 DNA reads as TGTGCCAGCAGCCAAGATGACGGACAGGGGGCGGACACCGGGGAGCTGTTTTTT.

The chain recombines TRBV18 with TRBJ1-2; D may be TRBD1 (5 bases). This CDR3 spans 12 amino acids. Germline V CDR1 and CDR2: KGHSH, LQKENI. V was clipped by 4 bases and J by 6 bases, with 9 bases between them. CDR3 bases: TGTGCCAGCTCACAAAAGACAGATGGCTACACCTTC. Translated, it gives CASSQKTDGYTF.

This chain joins TRBV2 and TRBJ1-5, with 9 bases matching TRBD1. The V and J ends lost 6 bases and 6 bases, in that order; junction bases with no gene match: 9. The V gene's germline CDR1 is SNHLY and CDR2 FYNNEI. This CDR3 comprises 15 residues. Here the CDR3 DNA reads TGTGCCAGCAGCCGCGGGACAGGGATGGGTCAGCCCCAGCATTTT. Translating gives CASSRGTGMGQPQHF.

The rearrangement links TRBV28 to TRBJ1-1, with D hard to call. V lost 6 bases and J 0 bases, leaving 26 bases between the germline ends. This CDR3 comprises 19 residues. Germline V gene data show CDR1 as MDHEN and CDR2 as SYDVKM. CDR3 sequence reads: CASSYPLRVISGLNTEAFF. In DNA form, the CDR3 reads TGTGCCAGCAGCTACCCGCTTAGGGTGATTAGCGGATTGAACACTGAAGCTTTCTTT. The full variable domain, its missing parts supplied by reference TRBV28 and TRBJ1-1, is DVKVTQSSRYLVKRTGEKVFLECVQDMDHENMFWYRQDPGLGLRLIYFSYDVKMKEKGDIPEGYSVSREKKERFSLILESASTNQTSMYLCASSYPLRVISGLNTEAFFGQGTRLTVV.

The chain carries TRBV6-6 and TRBJ2-2, with D perhaps matching TRBD1 or TRBD2 (5 bases each). V gave up 6 bases and J gave up 1 base, with 12 bases separating them. CDR3 length equals 15 residues. Germline V gene data show CDR1 as MNHNY and CDR2 as SVGAGI (reference sequence). The CDR3 protein is CASRGGQGNTGELFF. In DNA, the CDR3 is TGTGCCAGCAGGGGCGGGCAGGGGAACACCGGGGAGCTGTTTTTT.

V usage is TRBV6-7 and J usage is TRBJ1-3; D uncertain. TRBV6-7 is noted as an ORF with a role that remains uncertain. CDR3 size: 17 residues. Trimming removed 0 bases from V and 0 bases from J, with 12 bases in between. The CDR3 here is CASSYSEVGDSGNTIYF. The CDR3 bases are TGTGCCAGCAGTTACTCAGAAGTCGGCGACTCTGGAAACACCATATATTTT.

The chain joins TRBV7-8 to TRBJ1-5; no reliable D call. The CDR3 covers 17 residues. Germline V gene data show CDR1 as SGHVS and CDR2 as FQNEAQ. V lost 4 bases and J 4 bases, leaving 20 bases between the germline ends. The CDR3 protein is CASSSRVRTVNNQPQHF. The CDR3 coding sequence is TGTGCCAGCAGCTCTCGAGTACGAACCGTTAATAATCAGCCCCAGCATTTT.

This chain uses TRBV19 with TRBJ2-5; 7 bases fit TRBD1. Trimming took 3 bases from V and 5 from J; bases not matched to a gene: 6. The germline CDR1 and CDR2 sequences are LNHDA and SQIVND (reference sequence). The CDR3 is 14 residues long. The CDR3 coding sequence is TGTGCCAGTAGTATCAGACAGGGTTTTGAGACCCAGTACTTC. Its protein is CASSIRQGFETQYF.

The chain employs TRBV6-5 and TRBJ2-3; 7 bases line up with TRBD2. The V and J ends lost 0 bases and 2 bases, in that order; junction bases with no gene match: 5. The germline V gene encodes CDR1 MNHEY and CDR2 SVGAGI. This CDR3 has 16 residues. The CDR3 spells CASSYSSGDYTDTQYF. The CDR3 region has the DNA TGTGCCAGCAGTTACTCGAGCGGGGACTACACAGATACGCAGTATTTT.

V and J are TRBV7-9 and TRBJ1-1; 9 bases line up with TRBD1. The CDR3 is made up of 15 amino acids. Trimming removed 5 bases from V and 1 base from J; junction bases left unmatched: 5. Germline V gene lookup returns CDR1 SEHNR and CDR2 FQNEAQ (reference sequence). The CDR3 here is CASSPRDRENTEAFF. The CDR3 DNA reads as TGTGCCAGCAGCCCGCGGGACAGGGAGAACACTGAAGCTTTCTTT.

V is TRBV7-2 and J is TRBJ2-7; 8 bases are a match to TRBD1. The ends lost 3 bases at V and 4 bases at J; junction bases unmatched: 5. This CDR3 region has 14 residues. CDR1 is SGHTA, CDR2 FQGNSA, per germline. The CDR3, as DNA: TGTGCCAGCAGCTTGGCAGGGGGCACATACGAGCAGTACTTC. Translated: CASSLAGGTYEQYF.

The chain employs TRBV4-1 and TRBJ1-1; D gene unclear. This CDR3 contains 18 residues. V lost 0 bases and J 4 bases, leaving 21 bases between the germline ends. CDR1 MGHRA and CDR2 YSYEKL come from the germline V gene. The CDR3, as DNA: TGCGCCAGCAGCCAAGATAAAGAGGCGGTACTACGGTCCACTGAAGCTTTCTTT. Protein sequence: CASSQDKEAVLRSTEAFF.

The V gene is TRBV5-6, the J gene TRBJ1-1; weak D call: TRBD1 (6 bases). Trimming took 0 bases from V and 4 from J, leaving 16 bases between them. The CDR3 spans 16 residues. CDR1 is SGHDT and CDR2 is YYEEEE in the germline V gene. In DNA form, the CDR3 reads TGTGCCAGCAGCTTGGACACAGGGTTTAGGGGCACTGAAGCTTTCTTT. Protein sequence: CASSLDTGFRGTEAFF.

CDR3 sequence: CASSPAPGDSFNQPQHF. The CDR3 coding sequence is TGTGCCAGCAGCCCCGCTCCGGGGGACAGTTTCAATCAGCCCCAGCATTTT. The chain carries TRBV7-9 and TRBJ1-5; 7 bases match TRBD1. This CDR3 spans 17 amino acids. The V and J ends lost 5 bases and 3 bases, in that order; junction bases with no gene match: 13. Germline V CDR1 and CDR2: SEHNR, FQNEAQ (reference sequence).

CDR3 coding DNA: TGTGCCAGCAGTTACTCGTGGGGCCTCAATGAGCAGTTCTTC. The encoded protein is CASSYSWGLNEQFF. The J gene is TRBJ2-1, the V gene TRBV6-2 or TRBV6-3; TRBD1 is a possible D gene (5 bases). V shed 0 bases and J shed 6 bases, with 9 bases lying between them. From germline, CDR1 is MNHEY and CDR2 SVGEGT. The CDR3 has 14 residues.

The J gene is TRBJ2-6, the V gene TRBV4-1; D uncertain. Germline V gives CDR1 MGHRA, CDR2 YSYEKL. CDR3 size: 15 residues. Deletions cut 6 bases from V and 3 bases from J, with 12 bases between. The CDR3 DNA reads TGCGCCAGCAGAGGGTTTGAGATTGGGGCCAACGTCCTGACTTTC. Translation gives CASRGFEIGANVLTF.

The chain joins TRBV9 to TRBJ2-1; D possibly matches TRBD1 or TRBD2 (6 bases each). Trimming took off 0 bases at V and 5 bases at J, with 24 bases between the two ends. The CDR3 has 19 residues. Germline V CDR1 and CDR2: SGDLS, YYNGEE. CDR3 in DNA: TGTGCCAGCAGCGTAGCCCTGAACAGGAGGGGGGTCGCGCACAATGAGCAGTTCTTC. It specifies CASSVALNRRGVAHNEQFF.

The V and J genes are TRBV2 and TRBJ1-2, with 8 bases lining up with TRBD1. Germline V lookup: CDR1 SNHLY, CDR2 FYNNEI. Losses at the gene ends were 11 bases for V and 4 bases for J; bases not matched to a gene: 9. The CDR3 runs 13 residues. The CDR3 DNA sequence: TGTGCCCGCACAGGGGGGCCTGGCTATGGCTACACCTTC. Its protein product is CARTGGPGYGYTF. The whole variable domain, filled in from reference TRBV2 and TRBJ1-2, reads EPEVTQTPSHQVTQMGQEVILRCVPISNHLYFYWYRQILGQKVEFLVSFYNNEISEKSEIFDDQFSVERPDGSNFTLKIRSTKLEDSAMYFCARTGGPGYGYTFGSGTRLTVV.

This chain uses TRBV27 with TRBJ1-6; 7 bases agree with TRBD1. J gave up 10 bases and V 3 bases, and 12 bases lay outside the gene matches. The CDR3 spans 16 residues. Looked up from germline, CDR1 is MNHEY and CDR2 is SMNVEV (reference sequence). The CDR3, as DNA: TGTGCCAGCAGTTTCTCTCGACCAGGGGGGATGTCACCCCTCCACTTT. Protein sequence: CASSFSRPGGMSPLHF.